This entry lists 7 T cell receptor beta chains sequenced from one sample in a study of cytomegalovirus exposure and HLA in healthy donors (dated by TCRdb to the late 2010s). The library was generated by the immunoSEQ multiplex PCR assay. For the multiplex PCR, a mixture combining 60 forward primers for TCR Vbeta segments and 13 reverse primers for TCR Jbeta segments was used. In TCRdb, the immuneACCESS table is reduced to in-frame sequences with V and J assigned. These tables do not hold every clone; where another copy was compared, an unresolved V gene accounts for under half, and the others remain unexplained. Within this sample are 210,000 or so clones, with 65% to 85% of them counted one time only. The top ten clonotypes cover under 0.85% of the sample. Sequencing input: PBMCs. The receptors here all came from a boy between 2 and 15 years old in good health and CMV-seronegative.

Here the CDR3 DNA reads TGTGCCAGCAGCTCCGGGACTAGCGGGGGGTCCCAGCGAACCCAGTACTTC. Protein product: CASSSGTSGGSQRTQYF. The chain carries TRBV28 and TRBJ2-5; 15 bases are shared with TRBD2. Per germline, CDR1 MDHEN and CDR2 SYDVKM. The V segment lost 6 bases and the J segment 8 bases; nucleotides outside the gene matches: 13. This CDR3 is 17 amino acids long.

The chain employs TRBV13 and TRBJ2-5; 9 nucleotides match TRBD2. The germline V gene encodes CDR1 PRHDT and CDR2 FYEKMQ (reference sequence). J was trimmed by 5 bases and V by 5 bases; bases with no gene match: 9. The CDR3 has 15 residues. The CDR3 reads CASSDRPGLAETQYF. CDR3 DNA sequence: TGTGCCAGCAGCGATCGACCGGGACTAGCTGAGACCCAGTACTTC. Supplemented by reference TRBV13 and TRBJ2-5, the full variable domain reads AAGVIQSPRHLIKEKRETATLKCYPIPRHDTVYWYQQGPGQDPQFLISFYEKMQSDKGSIPDRFSAQQFSDYHSELNMSSLELGDSALYFCASSDRPGLAETQYFGPGTRLLVL.

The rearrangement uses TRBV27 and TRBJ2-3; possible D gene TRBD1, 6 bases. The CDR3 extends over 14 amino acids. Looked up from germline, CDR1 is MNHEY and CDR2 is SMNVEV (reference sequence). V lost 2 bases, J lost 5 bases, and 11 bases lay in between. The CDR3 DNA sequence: TGTGCCAGCAGTTTAGTTCAGGGGAAAGATACGCAGTATTTT. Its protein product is CASSLVQGKDTQYF.

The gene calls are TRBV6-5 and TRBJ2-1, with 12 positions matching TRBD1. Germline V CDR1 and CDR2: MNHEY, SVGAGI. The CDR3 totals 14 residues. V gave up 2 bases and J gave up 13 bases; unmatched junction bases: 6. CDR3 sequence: CASSYGDRGLSQFF. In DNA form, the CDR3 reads TGTGCCAGCAGTTACGGGGACAGGGGGCTCAGCCAGTTCTTC.

CDR3 coding DNA: TGTGCCAGCAGCTTGTGGGACAGGGCTAGCAATCAGCCCCAGCATTTT. Amino acid sequence: CASSLWDRASNQPQHF. The chain uses TRBV5-8 and TRBJ1-5; TRBD1 matches 9 bases. V lost 1 base, J lost 0 bases, and 2 bases stayed unmatched. This CDR3 contains 16 residues. Per the germline V gene, CDR1 is SGHTS and CDR2 is YDEGEE. The full variable domain, in which reference TRBV5-8 and TRBJ1-5 provide the parts outside the CDR3, is EAGVTQSPTHLIKTRGQQATLRCSPISGHTSVYWYQQALGLGLQFLLWYDEGEERNRGNFPPRFSGRQFPNYSSELNVNALELEDSALYLCASSLWDRASNQPQHFGDGTRLSIL.

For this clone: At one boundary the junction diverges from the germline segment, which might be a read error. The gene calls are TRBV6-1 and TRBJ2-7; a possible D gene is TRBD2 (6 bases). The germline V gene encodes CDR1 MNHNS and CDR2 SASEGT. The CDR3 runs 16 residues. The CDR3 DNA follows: TGTGCCAACAGTGCTGCGGGACGGAGTGTTTCCTACGAGCAGTACTTC. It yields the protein CANSAAGRSVSYEQYF.

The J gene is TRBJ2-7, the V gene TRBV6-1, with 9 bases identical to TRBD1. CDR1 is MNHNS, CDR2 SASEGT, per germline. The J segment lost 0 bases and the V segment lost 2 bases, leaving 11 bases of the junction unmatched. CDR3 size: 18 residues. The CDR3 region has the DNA TGTGCCAGCAGTGAAAGTGGACAGGGGTTCGGGGGCTCCTACGAGCAGTACTTC. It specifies CASSESGQGFGGSYEQYF.